The next 9 T cell receptor beta chains were all read from a single sample in a study of shared clonotypes between healthy human individuals (dated by TCRdb to about 2020). Library prep was done by the immunoSEQ multiplex PCR assay. Not all clones reach the TCRdb copy of this immuneACCESS table, which keeps in-frame sequences only. Checked studies attribute under half of the gap to unresolved V genes and leave the rest unexplained. Here the sample has fewer than 100,000 clones; roughly two thirds occur a single time. Jointly, the top ten make up about 48% of the sample. The sample was memory CD8+ T cells sorted from blood. The sample's cell subset or site, from its label and the paper: CD45RO+ cells pooled with CCR7-negative TemRA cells. Receptors were obtained from a man aged 30-40 years in good health.

In its sample, this clone was seen once. The chain joins TRBV2 to TRBJ2-1, with TRBD2 matching over 7 bases. Trimming removed 4 bases from V and 6 bases from J; junction bases left unmatched: 9. The CDR3 extends over 15 amino acids. Per germline, CDR1 SNHLY and CDR2 FYNNEI. Written as DNA, the CDR3 is TGTGCCAGCAGTGCGCGGGAGCGTCGGGTCAATGAGCAGTTCTTC. Its protein product is CASSARERRVNEQFF.

The chain couples TRBV7-9 to TRBJ2-1; 7 bases match TRBD1. Germline V gives CDR1 SEHNR, CDR2 FQNEAQ (reference sequence). The CDR3 runs to 16 residues. The V gene end was trimmed by 5 bases and the J gene end by 8 bases; junction bases not matched to a gene: 15. CDR3 nucleotides: TGTGCCAGCAGCCCCCAGGACAGGATGGGTGGCGATGAGCAGTTCTTC. Translating it yields CASSPQDRMGGDEQFF.

This clone was counted once. This rearrangement joins TRBV6-5 to TRBJ2-7; D unclear. Trimming stripped 2 bases from V and 6 bases from J, with 11 bases between. Germline V gene lookup returns CDR1 MNHEY and CDR2 SVGAGI. CDR3 length: 13 residues. The CDR3 DNA is TGTGCCAGCAGTTACGGGCAAGTCCGCGAGCAGTACTTC. Encoded protein: CASSYGQVREQYF.

Details on this clone: At one end the junction does not follow the germline gene, possibly because of a read error. The same CDR3 can be traced to other DNA sequences in this sample. DNA for the CDR3: TGCGCCAGCACCCCACCGGACAGTCCTGGGAATGAGCAGTTCTTC. Translating it yields CASTPPDSPGNEQFF. V and J are TRBV25-1 and TRBJ2-1, with a possible D match to TRBD1 (6 bases). Germline V gene lookup returns CDR1 MGHDK and CDR2 SYGVNS. The CDR3 covers 15 residues.

The V gene is TRBV27, the J gene TRBJ2-1, with 7 bases that match TRBD2. Germline CDR1 MNHEY, CDR2 SMNVEV (reference sequence). V gave up 4 bases and J gave up 6 bases; unmatched junction bases: 6. The CDR3 runs to 14 residues. The CDR3 here is CASSSSGIRNEQFF. CDR3 sequence (DNA): TGTGCCAGCAGTTCAAGCGGGATTCGCAATGAGCAGTTCTTC.

This clone occurred a few times. The rearrangement uses TRBV19 and TRBJ2-5, with no clear D. The V end lost 1 base, the J end lost 0 bases, and 6 bases lay between the germline ends. From germline, CDR1 is LNHDA and CDR2 SQIVND (reference sequence). The CDR3 length is 14 residues. CDR3 sequence: CASSIVADQETQYF. The CDR3 region has the DNA TGTGCCAGTAGTATAGTCGCGGACCAAGAGACCCAGTACTTC.

This clone was seen ten or more times. The V call is TRBV11-2, the J call TRBJ2-7; 10 bases fit TRBD1. With 4 bases clipped from V and 2 bases from J, the junction kept 14 bases outside the gene matches. The CDR3 is 18 amino acids. Germline V gene data show CDR1 as SGHAT and CDR2 as FQNNGV. For the CDR3, the DNA is TGTGCCAGCAGCTCGATAGCGCGGGGACAGGGGATTACCTACGAGCAGTACTTC. Its protein product is CASSSIARGQGITYEQYF.

This clone was found a few times. This chain uses TRBV28 with TRBJ1-2, with D unclear. The CDR3 has 13 residues. The V end was cut by 6 bases, the J end by 4 bases, with 12 bases between. Germline lookup yields CDR1 MDHEN and CDR2 SYDVKM. The CDR3 bases are TGTGCCAGCAGCCCAGTCCTCATCTATGGCTACACCTTC. Translation: CASSPVLIYGYTF.

J is TRBJ2-1 and V is TRBV7-9; perhaps TRBD2 as D (6 bases). There are 16 residues in the CDR3. Trimming cost V 5 bases and J 2 bases, with 16 bases left between them. Per germline, CDR1 SEHNR and CDR2 FQNEAQ (reference sequence). Here the CDR3 DNA reads TGTGCCAGCAGCCCTGGGGGGACGACGCCCTACAATGAGCAGTTCTTC. The encoded protein is CASSPGGTTPYNEQFF. The whole variable domain, remainder taken from reference TRBV7-9 and TRBJ2-1, is DTGVSQNPRHKITKRGQNVTFRCDPISEHNRLYWYRQTLGQGPEFLTYFQNEAQLEKSRLLSDRFSAERPKGSFSTLEIQRTEQGDSAMYLCASSPGGTTPYNEQFFGPGTRLTVL.